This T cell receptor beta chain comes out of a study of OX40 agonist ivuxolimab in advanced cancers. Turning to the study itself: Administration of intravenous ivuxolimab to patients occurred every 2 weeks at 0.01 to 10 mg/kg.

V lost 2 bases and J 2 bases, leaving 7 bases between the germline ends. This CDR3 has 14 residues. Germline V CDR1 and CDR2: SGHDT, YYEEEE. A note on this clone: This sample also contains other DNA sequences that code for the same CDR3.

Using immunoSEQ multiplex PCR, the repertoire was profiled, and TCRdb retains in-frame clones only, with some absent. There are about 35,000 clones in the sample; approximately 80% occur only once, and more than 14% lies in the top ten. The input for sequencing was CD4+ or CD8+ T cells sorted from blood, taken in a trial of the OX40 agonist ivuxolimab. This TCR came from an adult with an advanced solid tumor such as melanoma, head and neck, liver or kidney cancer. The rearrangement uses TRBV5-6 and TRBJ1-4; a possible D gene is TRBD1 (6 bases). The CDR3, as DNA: TGTGCCAGCAGCTTAAGGGGGACTAATGAAAAACTGTTTTTT. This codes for CASSLRGTNEKLFF.